These 25 T cell receptor beta chains were all obtained from the same sample, sequenced in a study of T cell repertoires in cytomegalovirus infection (dated by TCRdb to 2018 to 2020). Sequencer: Illumina HiSeq 1500. The public reads were reanalyzed by TCRdb: fastp trimming at Q25, MiXCR alignment, in-frame beta chains only. Each record represents a unique CDR3 protein, reported with the most common genes and DNA among its rows. This sample has approximately 70,000 distinct CDR3 sequences in its table, and 20% to 25% of those were observed once. Together, the top ten hold almost 80% of the sample. For these TCRs, the target antigens are not known. The material sequenced was PBMCs, sequenced either directly or after in vitro stimulation (not recorded which). The receptor set was obtained from a human donor in good health (CMV status not recorded). Some clones in this sample may be carry-over from other donors' samples.

In its sample, this clonotype was seen many times. The chain links TRBV19 to TRBJ2-7; the match to TRBD2 covers 8 bases. J lost 3 bases, V lost 7 bases, and 8 bases had no gene match. Germline V gene data show CDR1 as LNHDA and CDR2 as SQIVND (reference sequence). There are 14 residues in the CDR3. CDR3: CASTPGLGDYEQYF. The DNA for the CDR3 is TGTGCCAGTACTCCGGGACTAGGGGACTACGAGCAGTACTTC. The variable domain in full, completed from reference TRBV19 and TRBJ2-7, reads DGGITQSPKYLFRKEGQNVTLSCEQNLNHDAMYWYRQDPGQGLRLIYYSQIVNDFQKGDIAEGYSVSREKKESFPLTVTSAQKNPTAFYLCASTPGLGDYEQYFGPGTRLTVT.

This chain connects TRBV7-8 to TRBJ2-5, with D possibly being TRBD1 or TRBD2 (5 bases each). Trimming took off 8 bases at V and 4 bases at J, with 11 bases between the two ends. The CDR3 has 12 amino acids. In germline, CDR1 is SGHVS, CDR2 FQNEAQ. Written as DNA, the CDR3 is TGTGCCAGCTGGGGACGTGGAGAGACCCAGTACTTC. It specifies CASWGRGETQYF.

The genes are TRBV7-2 and TRBJ2-3, with 10 bases that match TRBD2. With V trimmed by 5 bases and J by 3 bases, 11 bases remained unmatched. This CDR3 spans 17 amino acids. From germline, CDR1 is SGHTA and CDR2 FQGNSA. CDR3 sequence: CASSAPGSGRTTDTQYF. CDR3 bases: TGTGCCAGCAGCGCTCCCGGTAGCGGGAGGACGACAGATACGCAGTATTTT.

The rearrangement uses TRBV29-1 and TRBJ2-5; 8 bases fit TRBD1. The CDR3 is 15 residues long. Losses at the gene ends were 7 bases for V and 5 bases for J; bases not matched to a gene: 15. Germline V CDR1 and CDR2: SQVTM, ANQGSEA. The CDR3 is CSGGPRDRRPETQYF. The CDR3 bases are TGCAGCGGGGGACCCCGGGACAGGCGTCCGGAGACCCAGTACTTC.

The chain employs TRBV7-2 and TRBJ2-3; TRBD2 aligns across 8 bases. V shed 6 bases and J 4 bases; nucleotides not matched to a gene: 15. CDR1 and CDR2 from the germline V gene are SGHTA and FQGNSA. The CDR3 has 17 amino acids. In DNA form, the CDR3 reads TGTGCCAGCAGTCGAATCCAAGCGGGAGTAAGCCCAGATACGCAGTATTTT. Protein: CASSRIQAGVSPDTQYF.

In its sample, this clonotype was seen many times. J is TRBJ1-1 and V is TRBV20-1; no reliable D call. The germline V gene encodes CDR1 DFQATT and CDR2 SNEGSKA (reference sequence). V shed 6 bases and J shed 2 bases, with 13 bases lying between them. The length of the CDR3 is 13 residues. The CDR3 protein is CSAPGTVNTEAFF. The CDR3 DNA reads TGCAGTGCCCCCGGCACAGTCAACACTGAAGCTTTCTTT.

Turning to this clonotype: A much larger clone differs by one base, so this may be a read error. The V call is TRBV27, the J call TRBJ2-1; 8 positions agree with TRBD2. Germline assignment: CDR1 MNHEY and CDR2 SMNVEV (reference sequence). The CDR3 runs 14 residues. V lost 7 bases, J lost 3 bases, and 5 bases stayed unmatched. The CDR3 region has the DNA TGTGCCAGCATTTGGGCGGGAGGCTACAATGAGCAGTTCTTC. It encodes CASIWAGGYNEQFF.

This clonotype was found many times. The chain links TRBV7-2 to TRBJ1-5; the D gene is possibly TRBD1 (5 bases). Trimming removed 2 bases from V and 6 bases from J, with 14 bases in between. This CDR3 region has 15 residues. CDR1 SGHTA and CDR2 FQGNSA come from the germline V gene. The CDR3 sequence: CASSLRRQLPQPQHF. For the CDR3, the DNA is TGTGCCAGCAGCTTAAGACGACAGCTACCTCAGCCCCAGCATTTT.

This clonotype was detected only a few times. The chain is built from TRBV19 and TRBJ2-1; D not certain. This CDR3 is built from 18 residues. Trimming cost V 3 bases and J 4 bases, with 22 bases left between them. The germline V gene has CDR1 LNHDA and CDR2 SQIVND (reference sequence). The DNA for the CDR3 is TGTGCCAGTAGTATTAACGGCAAATTTTCCCGAGCATACAATGAGCAGTTCTTC. Its protein product is CASSINGKFSRAYNEQFF.

The J gene is TRBJ2-1, the V gene TRBV28; TRBD1 matches 10 bases. The V gene's germline CDR1 is MDHEN and CDR2 SYDVKM. The CDR3 consists of 16 residues. Losses at the gene ends were 2 bases for V and 7 bases for J; bases not matched to a gene: 8. The CDR3 loop reads CASSLLAGTGENEQFF. The DNA for the CDR3 is TGTGCCAGCAGTTTACTGGCCGGGACAGGGGAGAATGAGCAGTTCTTC.

This clonotype has more than one count but fewer than ten. The chain joins TRBV14 to TRBJ2-7, with a weak D call TRBD2 (6 bases). Trimming stripped 1 base from V and 3 bases from J, with 19 bases between. Germline CDR1 SGHDN, CDR2 FVKESK. This CDR3 spans 17 amino acids. The DNA for the CDR3 is TGTGCCAGCAGCCAAGGATGGGCAGGAGGGAACGGCTACGAGCAGTACTTC. It yields the protein CASSQGWAGGNGYEQYF.

This clonotype has only a few counts. The V call is TRBV7-6, the J call TRBJ2-2; TRBD1 matches 7 bases. V was clipped by 3 bases and J by 6 bases; unmatched bases: 10. The germline CDR1 and CDR2 sequences are SGHVS and FNYEAQ. CDR3 length equals 16 residues. CDR3 in DNA: TGTGCCAGCAGCTTGGCCCAGACAGGGCCGGCCGGGGAGCTGTTTTTT. Protein product: CASSLAQTGPAGELFF.

The chain employs TRBV2 and TRBJ2-3; the D is unclear. The CDR3 loop spans 15 amino acids. Germline V gene sequence: CDR1 SNHLY, CDR2 FYNNEI. V lost 2 bases, J lost 7 bases, and 16 bases lay in between. The DNA for the CDR3 is TGTGCCAGCAGTGAATTGGTGGGTGGAAGCCATACGCAGTATTTT. Translation gives CASSELVGGSHTQYF.

V usage is TRBV15 and J usage is TRBJ1-5, with 10 bases matching TRBD1. The junction had 6 bases not matched to a gene; V was cut back by 0 bases and J by 7 bases. The CDR3 extends over 16 amino acids. From germline, CDR1 is LNHNV and CDR2 YYDKDF (reference sequence). The CDR3 DNA reads as TGTGCCACCAGCAGAGACCTGGACAGGGGGGAGCAGCCCCAGCATTTT. This translates into CATSRDLDRGEQPQHF.

There are a few counts of this clonotype. This rearrangement joins TRBV18 to TRBJ1-1; unclear D gene. The CDR3 totals 15 residues. CDR1 is KGHSH and CDR2 is LQKENI in the germline V gene. V dropped 2 bases and J dropped 6 bases, with 16 bases sitting between them. CDR3 nucleotides: TGTGCCAGCTCACCAGCCACGTACGGGCATTCTGAAGCTTTCTTT. Translating it yields CASSPATYGHSEAFF.

The chain employs TRBV7-9 and TRBJ1-1; the D is unclear. The germline V and J ends were trimmed by 8 bases and 1 base, with 11 bases remaining between them. The CDR3 is made up of 13 amino acids. CDR1 SEHNR and CDR2 FQNEAQ come from the germline V gene (reference sequence). The CDR3 DNA is TGTGCCAGCGGCGACGGAGCGAACACTGAAGCTTTCTTT. This translates into CASGDGANTEAFF.

The table lists this clonotype with a few counts. The chain couples TRBV14 to TRBJ2-5; D might be TRBD1 (6 bases). Looked up from germline, CDR1 is SGHDN and CDR2 is FVKESK. V was trimmed by 4 bases and J by 4 bases, leaving 16 bases between them. This CDR3 region has 15 residues. The CDR3 loop is CASSPLGGPGETQYF. The CDR3 DNA reads as TGTGCCAGCAGCCCCCTAGGGGGTCCAGGAGAGACCCAGTACTTC. The full variable domain, rest sourced from reference TRBV14 and TRBJ2-5, is EAGVTQFPSHSVIEKGQTVTLRCDPISGHDNLYWYRRVMGKEIKFLLHFVKESKQDESGMPNNRFLAERTGGTYSTLKVQPAELEDSGVYFCASSPLGGPGETQYFGPGTRLLVL.

The sample holds many counts of this clonotype. The J gene is TRBJ1-1, the V gene TRBV11-1; 9 bases agree with TRBD1. Unmatched junction bases numbered 7, after V lost 5 bases and J lost 6 bases. The germline V gene has CDR1 SGHAT and CDR2 FQDESV (reference sequence). The CDR3 covers 14 residues. The CDR3 loop reads CASSQKQGAAEAFF. DNA for the CDR3: TGTGCCAGCAGCCAAAAACAGGGGGCTGCTGAAGCTTTCTTT.

The sample holds a few counts of this clonotype. The rearrangement joins TRBV6-1 to TRBJ2-3, with 7 bases matching TRBD2. This CDR3 has 19 residues. Germline V gene lookup returns CDR1 MNHNS and CDR2 SASEGT. The V and J ends lost 2 bases and 3 bases, in that order; junction bases with no gene match: 17. The CDR3 is CASSENRLYGGGSTDTQYF. CDR3 coding DNA: TGTGCCAGCAGTGAAAATCGGCTCTACGGTGGCGGGAGTACAGATACGCAGTATTTT.

This chain joins TRBV7-4 and TRBJ2-5; D tentatively reads TRBD1 or TRBD2 (5 bases each). V gave up 0 bases and J gave up 3 bases, with 8 bases separating them. The CDR3 totals 14 residues. Germline V gives CDR1 SGHVT, CDR2 SQSDAQ. The CDR3 DNA follows: TGTGCCAGCAGCTTAGCCAGGGACGAAGAGACCCAGTACTTC. Residues: CASSLARDEETQYF.

This clonotype was counted a few times. The chain combines TRBV4-3 with TRBJ1-4; D remains unclear. CDR1 LGHNA and CDR2 YSLEER come from the germline V gene. V lost 1 base and J lost 7, with 13 bases in between. The CDR3 spans 15 residues. The DNA of the CDR3 is TGCGCCAGCAGCCAAGCTCTCAGTGTGATTGAAAAACTGTTTTTT. Its translation is CASSQALSVIEKLFF.

This clonotype ranks as medium-sized (0.01 to 0.1%). The V gene is TRBV14, the J gene TRBJ2-3; D not resolved. CDR3 length: 13 amino acids. V gave up 2 bases and J gave up 6 bases, with 9 bases separating them. Germline loops: CDR1 SGHDN, CDR2 FVKESK. CDR3 sequence reads: CASSQHSADTQYF. CDR3 in DNA: TGTGCCAGCAGCCAACACTCTGCCGATACGCAGTATTTT.

This sequence joins TRBV29-1 and TRBJ2-2; TRBD2 agrees at 7 bases. Trimming took 2 bases from V and 6 from J; bases not matched to a gene: 6. This CDR3 is built from 14 residues. In germline, CDR1 is SQVTM, CDR2 ANQGSEA. CDR3 sequence: CSVEMAGAAGELFF. CDR3 bases: TGCAGCGTTGAAATGGCGGGAGCGGCCGGGGAGCTGTTTTTT.

A few counts support this clonotype. This chain connects TRBV18 to TRBJ1-2, with TRBD1 matching 10 bases. Looked up from germline, CDR1 is KGHSH and CDR2 is LQKENI. The CDR3 covers 15 residues. V gave up 3 bases and J gave up 2 bases; unmatched junction bases: 3. The CDR3 DNA sequence: TGTGCCAGCTCACCTCAGGACAGGGGGAACTATGGCTACACCTTC. As protein: CASSPQDRGNYGYTF.

This clonotype showed up many times. The chain has TRBV20-1 and TRBJ1-1; TRBD1 matches 7 bases. V shed 2 bases, J shed 4 bases, and the junction held 13 bases outside the gene matches. This CDR3 is built from 16 residues. Looked up from germline, CDR1 is DFQATT and CDR2 is SNEGSKA (reference sequence). The CDR3 spells CSARSQGMVVFTEAFF. Here the CDR3 DNA reads TGCAGTGCTAGATCACAGGGGATGGTTGTATTCACTGAAGCTTTCTTT.